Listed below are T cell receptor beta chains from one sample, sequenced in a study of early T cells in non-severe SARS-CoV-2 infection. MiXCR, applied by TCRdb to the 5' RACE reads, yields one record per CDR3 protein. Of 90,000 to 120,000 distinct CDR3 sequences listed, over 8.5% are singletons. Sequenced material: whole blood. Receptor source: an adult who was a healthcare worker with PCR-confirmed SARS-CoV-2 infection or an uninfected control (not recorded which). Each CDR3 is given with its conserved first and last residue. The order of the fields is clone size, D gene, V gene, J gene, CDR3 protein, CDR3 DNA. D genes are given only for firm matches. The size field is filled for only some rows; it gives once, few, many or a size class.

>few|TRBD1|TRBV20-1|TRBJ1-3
CSARDRVTGNTIYF
TGCAGTGCTAGGGACAGGGTTACTGGAAACACCATATATTTT
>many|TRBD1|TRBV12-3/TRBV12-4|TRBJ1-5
CASSPGTGGFLGNQPQHF
TGTGCCAGCAGCCCCGGGACAGGGGGGTTTTTGGGCAATCAGCCCCAGCATTTT
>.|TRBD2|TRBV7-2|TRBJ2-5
CASSLLFGGGRAETQYF
TGTGCCAGCAGCTTATTGTTTGGGGGAGGGAGGGCAGAGACCCAGTACTTC
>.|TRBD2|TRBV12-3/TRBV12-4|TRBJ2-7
CASSLSLAGGPGQYF
TGTGCCAGCAGTTTGAGTCTAGCGGGAGGGCCGGGGCAGTACTTC
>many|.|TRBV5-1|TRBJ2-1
CASSLAAGFFNEQFF
TGCGCCAGCAGCTTGGCGGCGGGGTTCTTCAATGAGCAGTTCTTC
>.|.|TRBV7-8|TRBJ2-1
CASRANSGSYNEQFF
TGTGCCAGCAGGGCCAACAGTGGCTCCTACAATGAGCAGTTCTTC
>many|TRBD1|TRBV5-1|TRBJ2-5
CASSPGQVRETQYF
TGCGCCAGCAGCCCGGGACAGGTCCGCGAGACCCAGTACTTC
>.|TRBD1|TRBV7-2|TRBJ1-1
CASSLATGVAFF
TGTGCCAGCAGCTTAGCCACAGGGGTCGCTTTCTTT
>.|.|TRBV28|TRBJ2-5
CASSPSQGTRETQYF
TGTGCCAGCAGTCCTTCCCAGGGTACCCGAGAGACCCAGTACTTC
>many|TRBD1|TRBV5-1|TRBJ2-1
CASSKGQGRGEQFF
TGCGCCAGCAGCAAGGGACAGGGGAGAGGAGAGCAGTTCTTC
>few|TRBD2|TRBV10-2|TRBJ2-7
CASSTSGRLAYEQYF
TGCGCCAGCAGCACTAGCGGGAGGCTTGCCTACGAGCAGTACTTC
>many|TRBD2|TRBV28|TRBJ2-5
CASSQVKRESVETQYF
TGTGCCAGCAGTCAAGTAAAGCGGGAGTCGGTAGAGACCCAGTACTTC
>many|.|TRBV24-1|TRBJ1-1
CATSDYDGQAFF
TGTGCCACCAGTGATTACGACGGCCAAGCTTTCTTT
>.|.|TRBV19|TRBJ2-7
CASSATSSYEQYF
TGTGCCAGTAGTGCGACTAGTTCCTACGAGCAGTACTTC
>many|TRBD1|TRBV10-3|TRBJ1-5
CAISPRGESNQPQHF
TGTGCCATCAGCCCCAGGGGGGAAAGCAATCAGCCCCAGCATTTT
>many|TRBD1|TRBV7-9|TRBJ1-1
CASSLEGASEAFF
TGTGCCAGCAGCTTAGAGGGGGCATCTGAAGCTTTCTTT
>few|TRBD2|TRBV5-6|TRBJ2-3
CASKDSGGDTQYF
TGTGCCAGCAAAGATAGCGGGGGAGATACGCAGTATTTT
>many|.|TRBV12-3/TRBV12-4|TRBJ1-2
CASSSAGWHGYTF
TGTGCCAGCAGTTCCGCGGGATGGCATGGCTACACCTTC
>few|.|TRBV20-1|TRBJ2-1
CSARVLSYEQFF
TGCAGTGCTAGAGTGCTTAGCTATGAGCAGTTCTTC
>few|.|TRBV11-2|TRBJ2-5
CASSLGGGGPAYF
TGTGCCAGCAGCTTAGGGGGAGGCGGACCAGCATACTTC
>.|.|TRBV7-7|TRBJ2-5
CASSPSGGSQETQYF
TGTGCCAGCAGCCCTTCCGGTGGCAGCCAAGAGACCCAGTACTTC
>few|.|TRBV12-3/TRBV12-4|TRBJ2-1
CASSFAGFNEQFF
TGTGCCAGCAGTTTTGCAGGGTTTAATGAGCAGTTCTTC